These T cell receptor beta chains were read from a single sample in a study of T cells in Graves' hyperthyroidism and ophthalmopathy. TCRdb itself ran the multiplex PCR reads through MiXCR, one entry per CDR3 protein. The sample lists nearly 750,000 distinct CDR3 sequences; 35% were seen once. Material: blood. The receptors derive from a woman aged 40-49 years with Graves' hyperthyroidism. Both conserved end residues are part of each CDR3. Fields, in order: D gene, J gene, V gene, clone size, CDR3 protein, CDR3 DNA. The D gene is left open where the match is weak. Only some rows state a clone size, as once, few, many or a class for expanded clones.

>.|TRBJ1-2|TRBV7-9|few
CASSETGRNYGYTF
TGTGCCAGCAGCGAAACAGGTCGAAACTATGGCTACACCTTC
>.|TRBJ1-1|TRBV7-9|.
CASSPSRIEWAFF
TGTGCCAGCAGCCCCAGCCGGATAGAATGGGCTTTCTTT
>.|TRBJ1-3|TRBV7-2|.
CASSIHFQGRGGNTIYF
TGTGCCAGCAGCATCCACTTTCAGGGGAGAGGTGGAAACACCATATATTTT
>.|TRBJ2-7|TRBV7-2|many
CASSQEYGTYEQYF
TGCGCCAGCAGCCAAGAATATGGTACCTACGAGCAGTACTTC
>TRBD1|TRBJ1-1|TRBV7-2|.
CASSPGQGKLNTEAFF
TGTGCCAGCAGCCCGGGACAGGGGAAATTGAACACTGAAGCTTTCTTT
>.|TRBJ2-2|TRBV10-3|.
CAISRTITGELFF
TGTGCCATCAGCCGGACTATTACCGGGGAGCTGTTTTTT
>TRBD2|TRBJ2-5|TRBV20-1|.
CSAPRLAGVQETQYF
TGCAGTGCGCCGAGGCTAGCGGGAGTCCAAGAGACCCAGTACTTC
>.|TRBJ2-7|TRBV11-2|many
CASSPETASNYEQYF
TGTGCCAGCAGCCCGGAGACAGCGTCGAACTACGAGCAGTACTTC
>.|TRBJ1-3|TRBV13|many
CASSERDTVGNTIYF
TGTGCCAGCAGCGAAAGGGACACGGTGGGAAACACCATATATTTT
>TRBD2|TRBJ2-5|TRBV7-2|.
CASSLSGRAWGETQYF
TGTGCCAGCAGCCTTAGCGGGAGGGCCTGGGGGGAGACCCAGTACTTC
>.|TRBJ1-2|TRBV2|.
CASSPTLVAQQLYGYTF
TGTGCCAGCTCACCGACTCTGGTGGCCCAGCAACTCTATGGCTACACCTTC
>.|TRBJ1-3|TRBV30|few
CAWLRGRSGNTIYF
TGTGCCTGGCTCAGAGGCCGGTCGGGAAACACCATATATTTT
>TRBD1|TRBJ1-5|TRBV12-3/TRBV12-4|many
CASRTGEYGQPQHF
TGTGCCAGTCGGACAGGGGAGTATGGCCAGCCCCAGCATTTT
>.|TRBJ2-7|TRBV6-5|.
CASRNSPTEQYF
TGTGCCAGCAGAAATTCCCCTACCGAGCAGTACTTC
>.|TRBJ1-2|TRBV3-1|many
CASSQQVSGYTF
TGTGCCAGCAGCCAACAGGTCTCTGGCTACACCTTC
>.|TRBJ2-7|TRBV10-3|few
CAISGDSTYEQYF
TGTGCCATCAGTGGTGACAGTACTTACGAGCAGTACTTC
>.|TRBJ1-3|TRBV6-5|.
CASNPGSSGNTIYF
TGTGCCAGCAACCCCGGGAGCTCTGGAAACACCATATATTTT
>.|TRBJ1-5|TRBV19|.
CASSRGYNQSQHF
TGTGCCAGTAGTCGGGGGTATAATCAGTCCCAGCATTTT
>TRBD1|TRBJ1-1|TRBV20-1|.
CSARKDRAENTEAFF
TGCAGTGCTAGGAAGGACAGGGCGGAAAACACTGAAGCTTTCTTT
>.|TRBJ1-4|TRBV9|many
CASSPGDLGEKLFF
TGTGCCAGCAGCCCAGGGGATCTAGGCGAAAAACTGTTTTTT
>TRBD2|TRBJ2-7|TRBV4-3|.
CASSQEGTNEYEQYF
TGCGCCAGCAGCCAAGAGGGGACTAATGAATACGAGCAGTACTTT
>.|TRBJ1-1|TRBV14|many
CASSQGGRNTEAFF
TGTGCCAGCAGCCAAGGAGGGAGGAACACTGAAGCTTTCTTT
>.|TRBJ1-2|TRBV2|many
CASNNRDYGYTF
TGTGCCAGCAATAACAGGGACTATGGCTACACCTTC
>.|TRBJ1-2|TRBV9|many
CASSVGGAAPRGYTF
TGTGCCAGCAGCGTAGGGGGGGCCGCCCCGCGGGGCTACACCTTC
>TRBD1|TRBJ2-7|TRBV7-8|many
CASSTARDRSSYEQYF
TGTGCCAGCAGCACCGCCCGGGACAGGAGCTCCTACGAGCAGTACTTC
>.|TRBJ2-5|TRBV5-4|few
CASSLGGWTREETQYF
TGTGCCAGCAGCTTAGGGGGGTGGACTAGGGAAGAGACCCAGTACTTC
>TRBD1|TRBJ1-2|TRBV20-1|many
CSANGQGGYGYTF
TGCAGTGCTAATGGACAGGGGGGCTATGGCTACACCTTC
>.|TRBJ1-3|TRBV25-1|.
CASSGLGSTGNTIYF
TGTGCCAGCAGTGGATTGGGGAGCACTGGAAACACCATATATTTT
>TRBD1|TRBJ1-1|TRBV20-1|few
CSASNPQGENTEAFF
TGCAGTGCTAGCAACCCGCAGGGGGAGAACACTGAAGCTTTCTTT
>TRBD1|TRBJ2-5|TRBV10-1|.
CASTKPGQGLQETQYF
TGCGCCAGCACCAAACCGGGACAGGGCCTCCAAGAGACCCAGTACTTC
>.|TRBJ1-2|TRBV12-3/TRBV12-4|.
CASSLATEFYGYTF
TGTGCCAGCAGTTTAGCCACAGAGTTCTATGGCTACACCTTC